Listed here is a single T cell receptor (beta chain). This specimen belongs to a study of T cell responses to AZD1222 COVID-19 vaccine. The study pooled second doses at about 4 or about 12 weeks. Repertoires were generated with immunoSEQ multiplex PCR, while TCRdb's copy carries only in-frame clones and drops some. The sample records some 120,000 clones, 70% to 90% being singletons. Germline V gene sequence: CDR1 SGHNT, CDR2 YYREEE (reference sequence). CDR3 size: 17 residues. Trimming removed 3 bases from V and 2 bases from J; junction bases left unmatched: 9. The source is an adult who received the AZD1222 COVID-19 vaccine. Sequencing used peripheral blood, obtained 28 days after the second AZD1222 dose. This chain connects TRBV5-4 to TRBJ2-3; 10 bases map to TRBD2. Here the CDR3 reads CASSSLAGTFITDTQYF. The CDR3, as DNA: TGTGCCAGCAGCTCACTAGCGGGGACCTTTATCACAGATACGCAGTATTTT.